The rows below give T cell receptor beta chains drawn from one sample of a study of blood T cell repertoires in COVID-19. Here immunoSEQ multiplex PCR was the method, and the copy in TCRdb shows in-frame clones only, minus some. The sample yields fewer than 250,000 clones, 80% to 90% seen once. The sample comprised peripheral blood. These receptor sequences come from a woman in her fifties or sixties with acute or convalescent COVID-19. The CDR3 runs from the conserved cysteine through the conserved F or W. D genes are given only for firm matches. Clone size is given for some rows only: seen once, a few or many times, or a class if the clone is expanded.

v_call	clone_size	j_call	d_call	cdr3_nt	cdr3_aa
TRBV3-1/TRBV3-2	once	TRBJ2-3	.	TGTGCCAGCAGCGACCGCAGGGGACGCTATAGCACAGATACGCAGTATTTT	CASSDRRGRYSTDTQYF
TRBV7-2	.	TRBJ2-7	.	TGTGCCAGCAGTCAAGGGGGATATTCCTACGAGCAGTACTTC	CASSQGGYSYEQYF
TRBV2	.	TRBJ1-1	.	TGTGCCAGCAACGGACAAGGGAGGTTTAGGACTGAAGCTTTCTTT	CASNGQGRFRTEAFF
TRBV6-5	once	TRBJ1-1	.	TGTGCCAGCAGCCGGTCGGGGGGCTCCACTGAAGCTTTCTTT	CASSRSGGSTEAFF
TRBV5-6	.	TRBJ1-2	.	TGTGCCAGCAGCCATGGACAGTCTAACTATGGCTACACCTTC	CASSHGQSNYGYTF
TRBV11-2	.	TRBJ1-1	.	TGTGCCAGCAGCTCCTCGGGGGTTGAAGCTTTCTTT	CASSSSGVEAFF
TRBV15	.	TRBJ2-7	TRBD1	TGTGCCACCAGCAGAGAGGGTAGGGGGCACGAGCAGTACTTC	CATSREGRGHEQYF
TRBV1	few	TRBJ2-7	.	TGCACCAGCGGGGCAAGAGGGAGTGTTGGGCGTATCAGAGAGGCGGGGGGCTACGAGCAGTACTTC	CTSGARGSVGRIREAGGYEQYF
TRBV6-2/TRBV6-3	.	TRBJ2-1	TRBD2	TGTGCCAGCAGTTACTTGACTAGCGGGGGTTATTACAATGAGCAGTTCTTC	CASSYLTSGGYYNEQFF
TRBV6-5	.	TRBJ2-5	.	TGTGCCAGCAGTCCCCTTTTTCTTCAAGAGACCCAGTACTTC	CASSPLFLQETQYF
TRBV27	once	TRBJ2-2	.	TGTGCCAGCAGACCACGGGGGAGCTCGAACACCGGGGAGCTGTTTTTT	CASRPRGSSNTGELFF
TRBV5-5	.	TRBJ1-4	.	TGTGCCAGCAGCTTGGCGGGAGCAACTAATGAAAAACTGTTTTTT	CASSLAGATNEKLFF
TRBV19	.	TRBJ2-1	TRBD2	TGTGCCAGTAGTAGAGACAGCGGGAGGGGTGAGCAGTTCTTC	CASSRDSGRGEQFF
TRBV2	.	TRBJ2-7	.	TGTGCCAGCAAGGATGGACCGGGGAGCTCCTACGAGCAGTACTTC	CASKDGPGSSYEQYF
TRBV5-4	once	TRBJ1-4	TRBD1	TGTGCCAGCAGCATTGGACAGGGGCGAGAAAAACTGTTTTTT	CASSIGQGREKLFF
TRBV19	.	TRBJ1-2	.	TGTGCCAGTAGCACCGTGCAGAAAAATAACTATGGCTACACCTTC	CASSTVQKNNYGYTF
TRBV6-5	once	TRBJ2-2	TRBD2	TGTGCCAGCAGACTAGCGGACACCGGGGAGCTGTTTTTT	CASRLADTGELFF
TRBV9	.	TRBJ2-2	.	TGTGCCAGCAGCGTGAGGGCCGGGGAGCTGTTTTTT	CASSVRAGELFF
TRBV5-1	many	TRBJ2-2	.	TGCGCCAGCAGCTCGACTAGGAGCACCGGGGAGCTGTTTTTT	CASSSTRSTGELFF
TRBV3-1/TRBV3-2	.	TRBJ2-1	TRBD2	TGTGCCAGCAGCTTATTACTAGCGGGTGGGAACAATGAGCAGTTCTTC	CASSLLLAGGNNEQFF
TRBV18	.	TRBJ1-1	.	TGTGCCAGCTCACCTTCCACAGGGCTGGCCACTGAAGCTTTCTTT	CASSPSTGLATEAFF
TRBV5-5	.	TRBJ1-6	.	TGTGCCAGCAGCCTCGGGGGGGCCGGTTCACCCCTCCACTTT	CASSLGGAGSPLHF
TRBV30	.	TRBJ2-3	TRBD2	TGTGCCTGGAGTGTGCTCGGGAGGTTGGTAGATACGCAGTATTTT	CAWSVLGRLVDTQYF
TRBV4-1	.	TRBJ1-2	.	TGCGCCAGCAGCCAATCCAGGGTCGGGGACTCTGGCTACACCTTC	CASSQSRVGDSGYTF
TRBV19	many	TRBJ2-5	.	TGTGCCAGTAGTATAGATAGTAGCGGAGGGAAAGAGACCCAGTACTTC	CASSIDSSGGKETQYF
TRBV7-2	.	TRBJ2-3	.	TGTGCCAGCAGCTCCCTCGCGGTTAGCACAGATACGCAGTATTTT	CASSSLAVSTDTQYF
TRBV29-1	.	TRBJ2-5	.	TGCAGCGTTGAACGGGCGACAGTCCAAGAGACCCAGTACTTC	CSVERATVQETQYF
TRBV18	.	TRBJ2-1	.	TGTGCCAGCTCCAGGGCCAATGAGCAGTTCTTC	CASSRANEQFF
TRBV6-5	.	TRBJ1-2	.	TGTGCCAGCAGCGACTACTCGGCCCTTCTCTATGGCTACACCTTC	CASSDYSALLYGYTF
TRBV28	.	TRBJ2-4	.	TGTGCCAGCACCTTTTCGGGGGACGGTACTATTCAGTACTTC	CASTFSGDGTIQYF
TRBV10-3	.	TRBJ1-1	.	TGTGCCATCAGACCCGGGACACAGAACACTGAAGCTTTCTTT	CAIRPGTQNTEAFF
TRBV6-6	.	TRBJ1-2	.	TGTGCCAGCACCCACAGGGCTAACTATGGCTACACCTTC	CASTHRANYGYTF